A single sample is the source of the 5 T cell receptor beta chains below, sequenced in a study of identical twins. TCRdb independently ran MiXCR on the 5' RACE reads; one entry per CDR3 protein. The sample holds around 370,000 distinct CDR3 sequences, 9% to 10% seen once. The sample taken for sequencing was naive T cells sorted from blood. The receptors here all came from a woman aged 50 to 65 in good health.

The chain combines TRBV12-3 or TRBV12-4 with TRBJ1-1; perhaps TRBD1 as D (6 bases). The CDR3 has 14 residues. Trimming cost V 2 bases and J 4 bases, with 11 bases left between them. The CDR3 is CASSLKGHFTEAFF. In nucleotides, the CDR3 is TGTGCCAGCAGTTTAAAGGGACATTTCACTGAAGCTTTCTTT.

The V call is TRBV29-1, the J call TRBJ1-1, with unresolved D. Germline V gives CDR1 SQVTM, CDR2 ANQGSEA. Trimming took 5 bases from V and 5 from J, leaving 12 bases between them. This CDR3 contains 12 residues. This chain's CDR3 is CSVTPRSTEAFF. The CDR3 DNA is TGCAGCGTTACCCCTCGGTCTACTGAAGCTTTCTTT.

This clonotype was seen many times. The chain couples TRBV4-1 to TRBJ2-5; no clear D. V was shortened by 1 base and J by 4 bases, with 7 bases between the two germline ends. The CDR3 spans 13 residues. Germline CDR1 reads MGHRA; CDR2 reads YSYEKL. The CDR3 DNA is TGCGCCAGCAGCCAAGGACCATTAGAGACCCAGTACTTC. Protein sequence: CASSQGPLETQYF.

This clonotype was picked up a small number of times. The rearrangement joins TRBV12-3 or TRBV12-4 to TRBJ2-3; D may be TRBD1 (6 bases). The CDR3 is 14 residues long. V lost 6 bases and J lost 7, with 17 bases in between. The CDR3 protein is CASRRGGPGNTQYF. CDR3 in DNA: TGTGCCAGCAGGCGAGGGGGTCCTGGGAATACGCAGTATTTT.

This clonotype has ten or more counts. This chain links TRBV5-1 with TRBJ2-3; TRBD1 agrees at 9 bases. Germline CDR1 is SGHRS and CDR2 is YFSETQ. V gave up 0 bases and J gave up 2 bases; unmatched junction bases: 16. This CDR3 region has 20 residues. This chain's CDR3 is CASSLGTGVGPGEVTDTQYF. CDR3 nucleotides: TGCGCCAGCAGCTTGGGGACAGGGGTCGGACCGGGAGAAGTCACAGATACGCAGTATTTT.